The 24 T cell receptor beta chains below all came from one sample that was sequenced in a study of blood T cell repertoires in COVID-19 (dated by TCRdb to about 2020). Preparation of the library involved the immunoSEQ multiplex PCR assay. TCRdb provides this immuneACCESS table in a form limited to in-frame rearrangements. Some clones are lacking; in checked studies, under half of them reflect an unresolved V gene, and why the rest are absent is not known. For this sample the table gives some 300,000 clones, of which 89% were detected only once. The ten top clones hold 2.9% of the sample. Sequenced sample: PBMCs or T cells enriched from blood (not recorded which). The receptors derive from a woman aged 45-65 years who had been exposed to COVID-19.

J is TRBJ2-7 and V is TRBV3-1 (or the pseudogene TRBV3-2); no definite D call. Germline CDR1 reads LGHDT; CDR2 reads YNNKEL (reference sequence). CDR3 size: 11 residues. V was trimmed by 5 bases and J by 7 bases, leaving 9 bases between them. The CDR3 DNA reads as TGTGCCAGCAGCGGCGCCGGGGAGCAGTACTTC. Its protein is CASSGAGEQYF.

The gene calls are TRBV28 and TRBJ1-2; TRBD1 agrees at 10 bases. This CDR3 spans 15 amino acids. With 5 bases clipped from V and 5 bases from J, the junction kept 8 bases outside the gene matches. CDR1 is MDHEN and CDR2 is SYDVKM in the germline V gene. The CDR3 protein is CASSPTTGGFYGYTF. CDR3 nucleotide sequence: TGTGCCAGCAGTCCAACGACAGGGGGCTTTTATGGCTACACCTTC.

In this sample, this clone turned up a few times. CDR3 sequence reads: CASSTLQVSGNTIYF. CDR3 DNA: TGTGCCAGCAGCACCCTACAGGTTTCTGGAAACACCATATATTTT. The J gene is TRBJ1-3, the V gene TRBV7-2; D possibly corresponds to TRBD1 (5 bases). V lost 5 bases, J lost 1 base, and 12 bases lay in between. Germline V gene sequence: CDR1 SGHTA, CDR2 FQGNSA. The CDR3 covers 15 residues.

V gene TRBV7-2 combines with J gene TRBJ2-2; tentatively, D is TRBD1 (5 bases). The germline V and J ends were trimmed by 3 bases and 4 bases, with 9 bases remaining between them. The CDR3 length is 14 residues. The V gene's germline CDR1 is SGHTA and CDR2 FQGNSA. The DNA for the CDR3 is TGTGCCAGCAGCTTCACAGGCTCCACCGGGGAGCTGTTTTTT. Translating it yields CASSFTGSTGELFF.

Turning to this clone: This specimen includes other DNA sequences encoding the same CDR3. The rearrangement uses TRBV19 and TRBJ2-7, with TRBD2 matching 9 bases. Germline V CDR1 and CDR2: LNHDA, SQIVND (reference sequence). The CDR3 covers 15 residues. Trimming at V came to 5 bases and at J to 2 bases, leaving 7 bases not matched to a gene. For the CDR3, the DNA is TGTGCCAGTAGTTTAAAGCGGGGGGACACCTACGAGCAGTACTTC. Amino acid sequence: CASSLKRGDTYEQYF.

The chain has TRBV11-2 and TRBJ2-7, with a possible D match to TRBD1 (6 bases). V was cut by 0 bases and J by 7 bases, with 13 bases left in between. The CDR3 spans 14 residues. Germline lookup yields CDR1 SGHAT and CDR2 FQNNGV. CDR3 residues: CASSLDSRGSEQYF. CDR3 in DNA: TGTGCCAGCAGCTTAGATTCCAGGGGAAGTGAGCAGTACTTC.

This chain joins TRBV19 and TRBJ1-4, with D uncertain. Looked up from germline, CDR1 is LNHDA and CDR2 is SQIVND (reference sequence). This CDR3 region has 13 residues. Trimming stripped 2 bases from V and 5 bases from J, with 6 bases between. The CDR3 here is CASSINRNEKLFF. The CDR3 bases are TGTGCCAGTAGTATAAACAGAAATGAAAAACTGTTTTTT.

The chain uses TRBV5-4 and TRBJ2-7; D is perhaps TRBD2 (5 bases). The CDR3 sequence is 12 residues long. Trimming took 4 bases from V and 3 from J, leaving 8 bases between them. Germline V gives CDR1 SGHNT, CDR2 YYREEE (reference sequence). CDR3 loop: CASSRDYYEQYF. The CDR3 nucleotides read TGTGCCAGCAGCCGCGACTACTACGAGCAGTACTTC.

V gene TRBV14 combines with J gene TRBJ2-1; TRBD1 is a possible D gene (6 bases). The V gene's germline CDR1 is SGHDN and CDR2 FVKESK. The CDR3 runs 14 residues. With 3 bases removed from V and 4 bases from J, the gap between germline ends came to 10 bases. Here the CDR3 reads CASSHRGLYNEQFF. CDR3 nucleotides: TGTGCCAGCAGCCACAGGGGCCTTTACAATGAGCAGTTCTTC.

The V and J genes are TRBV5-6 and TRBJ1-2; a weak D match, TRBD1 (6 bases). The CDR3 totals 15 residues. The germline V and J ends were trimmed by 8 bases and 2 bases, with 19 bases remaining between them. Germline assignment: CDR1 SGHDT and CDR2 YYEEEE. CDR3 residues: CASSPVGGGNYGYTF. For the CDR3, the DNA is TGTGCCAGTAGCCCAGTTGGGGGGGGCAACTATGGCTACACCTTC.

The gene calls are TRBV6-5 and TRBJ2-7, with a weak D call TRBD1 (6 bases). Germline V gives CDR1 MNHEY, CDR2 SVGAGI. This CDR3 has 13 amino acids. The V end lost 5 bases, the J end lost 3 bases, and 11 bases lay between the germline ends. CDR3 sequence (DNA): TGTGCCAGCAGTCGAGGACAGAGCTACGAGCAGTACTTC. It is translated as CASSRGQSYEQYF.

The chain carries TRBV30 and TRBJ1-1; D perhaps matches TRBD1 (6 bases). CDR1 and CDR2 from the germline V gene are GTSNPN and SVGIG (reference sequence). The CDR3 sequence is 12 residues long. Trimming removed 8 bases at V and 7 bases at J, with 17 bases between. CDR3 sequence reads: CAGHGGRLEAFF. The CDR3 DNA reads as TGTGCCGGACACGGGGGGCGCCTTGAAGCTTTCTTT.

The chain uses TRBV28 and TRBJ1-4; possibly TRBD1 for D (6 bases). Germline-derived CDR1 and CDR2 are MDHEN and SYDVKM. With 3 bases removed from V and 8 bases from J, the gap between germline ends came to 10 bases. The CDR3 sequence is 13 residues long. Here the CDR3 reads CASSFQGYEKLFF. The CDR3 DNA is TGTGCCAGCAGTTTTCAGGGGTACGAAAAACTGTTTTTT. Combining the CDR3 with reference TRBV28 and TRBJ1-4 gives the whole variable domain DVKVTQSSRYLVKRTGEKVFLECVQDMDHENMFWYRQDPGLGLRLIYFSYDVKMKEKGDIPEGYSVSREKKERFSLILESASTNQTSMYLCASSFQGYEKLFFGSGTQLSVL.

This clone was observed a single time. V is TRBV3-1 (or the pseudogene TRBV3-2) and J is TRBJ1-1, with D uncertain. The CDR3 is made up of 11 amino acids. V lost 6 bases to trimming and J lost 4 bases, with 6 bases between them. Germline V gives CDR1 LGHDT, CDR2 YNNKEL (reference sequence). The CDR3 bases are TGTGCCAGCAGTCATAGCACTGAAGCTTTCTTT. It translates to CASSHSTEAFF.

This clone was recorded a few times. The chain couples TRBV19 to TRBJ1-1, with D unresolved. The V end was cut by 0 bases, the J end by 4 bases, with 9 bases between. Germline V CDR1 and CDR2: LNHDA, SQIVND (reference sequence). The CDR3 spans 14 residues. The CDR3 DNA is TGTGCCAGTAGTATAGACAGGAGGGTCACTGAAGCTTTCTTT. This translates into CASSIDRRVTEAFF.

The chain has TRBV7-8 and TRBJ1-5; D might be TRBD1 (5 bases). CDR3 length: 15 residues. Deletions cut 5 bases from V and 3 bases from J, with 14 bases between. The germline V gene encodes CDR1 SGHVS and CDR2 FQNEAQ. CDR3 in amino acids: CASSPPGGDNQPQHF. The CDR3 DNA is TGTGCCAGCAGCCCGCCGGGGGGGGACAATCAGCCCCAGCATTTT.

The rearrangement links TRBV7-9 to TRBJ2-1; tentative D call: TRBD1 (5 bases). CDR1 SEHNR and CDR2 FQNEAQ come from the germline V gene (reference sequence). The CDR3 has 14 amino acids. The V gene lost 1 base and the J gene lost 12 bases, with 16 bases spanning the gap. Here the CDR3 DNA reads TGTGCCAGCAGCTTAGAGGACCTTCCTAGGGGGCAGTTCTTC. Translated, it gives CASSLEDLPRGQFF.

This chain joins TRBV28 and TRBJ1-4; D gene unclear. The V end lost 4 bases, the J end lost 8 bases, and 14 bases lay between the germline ends. The CDR3 covers 14 residues. From germline, CDR1 is MDHEN and CDR2 SYDVKM. CDR3 DNA: TGTGCCAGCAGTTCCATAGACTTATGGGAAAAACTGTTTTTT. It specifies CASSSIDLWEKLFF.

CDR3 amino acids: CASSPPGQPSYEQYF. CDR3 coding DNA: TGTGCCAGCAGCCCGCCGGGACAGCCCTCCTACGAGCAGTACTTC. The V gene is TRBV5-4, the J gene TRBJ2-7, with 7 bases lining up with TRBD1. Germline trimming cut 4 bases from V and 0 bases from J; bases unmatched to any gene: 7. The CDR3 is made up of 15 amino acids. Germline CDR1 reads SGHNT; CDR2 reads YYREEE (reference sequence).

This sequence joins TRBV28 and TRBJ2-7; 8 bases are a match to TRBD2. The CDR3 totals 15 residues. With V trimmed by 1 base and J by 0 bases, 2 bases remained unmatched. Per germline, CDR1 MDHEN and CDR2 SYDVKM. CDR3 loop: CASSLLSGGSYEQYF. The CDR3 DNA reads as TGTGCCAGCAGTTTATTAAGCGGGGGCTCCTACGAGCAGTACTTC.

V and J are TRBV6-1 and TRBJ2-7; 9 bases match TRBD1. Per germline, CDR1 MNHNS and CDR2 SASEGT. The CDR3 spans 15 residues. The V segment lost 2 bases and the J segment 3 bases; nucleotides outside the gene matches: 5. CDR3 nucleotides: TGTGCCAGCAGTGAACGGACAGGGGTTAACTACGAGCAGTACTTC. Encoded protein: CASSERTGVNYEQYF.

The chain couples TRBV2 to TRBJ1-2; D possibly corresponds to TRBD1 (6 bases). The CDR3 is 12 residues long. Germline loops: CDR1 SNHLY, CDR2 FYNNEI. Trimming stripped 6 bases from V and 6 bases from J, with 11 bases between. The CDR3 coding sequence is TGTGCCAGCAGACAGGGAGAGGATGGCTACACCTTC. Amino acid sequence: CASRQGEDGYTF.

The chain has TRBV2 and TRBJ2-7; 8 nucleotides align to TRBD2. The CDR3 extends over 16 amino acids. From germline, CDR1 is SNHLY and CDR2 FYNNEI. With V trimmed by 3 bases and J by 6 bases, 13 bases remained unmatched. CDR3 protein: CASSDGEGRGEIEQYF. CDR3 nucleotides: TGTGCCAGCAGTGATGGAGAAGGGCGGGGGGAAATCGAGCAGTACTTC.

This clone was seen a single time. This chain connects TRBV13 to TRBJ2-2; D is undetermined. V was shortened by 2 bases and J by 3 bases, with 19 bases between the two germline ends. This CDR3 has 18 residues. CDR1 is PRHDT and CDR2 is FYEKMQ in the germline V gene (reference sequence). The CDR3, as DNA: TGTGCCAGCAGCTTAAGAGGATACGGTACCCTAGACACCGGGGAGCTGTTTTTT. Encoded protein: CASSLRGYGTLDTGELFF.